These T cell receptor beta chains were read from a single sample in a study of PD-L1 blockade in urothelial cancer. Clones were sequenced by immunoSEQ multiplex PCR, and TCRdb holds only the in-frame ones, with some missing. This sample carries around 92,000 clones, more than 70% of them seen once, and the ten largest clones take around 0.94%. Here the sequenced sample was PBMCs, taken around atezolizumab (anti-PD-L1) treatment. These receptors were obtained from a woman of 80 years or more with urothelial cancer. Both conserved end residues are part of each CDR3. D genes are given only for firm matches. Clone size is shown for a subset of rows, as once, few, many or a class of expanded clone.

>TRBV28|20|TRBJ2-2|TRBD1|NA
TGTGCCAGCAGTTTAGGTGTTACGACAGGGGGCGCTTTGAGGGGCGGGGAGCTGTTTTTT
CASSLGVTTGGALRGGELFF
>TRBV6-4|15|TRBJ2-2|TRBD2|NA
TGTGCCAGCAGTCCCGGGACTAGCGGGACCGGGGAGCTGTTTTTT
CASSPGTSGTGELFF
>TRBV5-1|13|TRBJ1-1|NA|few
TGCGCCAGCAGCTTACAGGGGAACACTGAAGCTTTCTTT
CASSLQGNTEAFF
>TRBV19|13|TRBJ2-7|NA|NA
TGTGCCAGTAGTATGGATTGGGCGAACGAGCAGTACTTC
CASSMDWANEQYF
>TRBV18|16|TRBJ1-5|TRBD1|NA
TGTGCCAGCTCACCACCGGGGACAGCCAGCAATCAGCCCCAGCATTTT
CASSPPGTASNQPQHF
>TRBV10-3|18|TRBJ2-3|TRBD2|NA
TGTGCCATCAGTGAGTCGACGCGTCTAGCGGGGAGCACAGATACGCAGTATTTT
CAISESTRLAGSTDTQYF
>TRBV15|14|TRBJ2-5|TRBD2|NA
TGTGCCACCAGCAGAGGCGGGGGGGAGGAGACCCAGTACTTC
CATSRGGGEETQYF
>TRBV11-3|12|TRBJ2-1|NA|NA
TGTGCCAGCAGTCGACTAGACAATGAGCAGTTCTTC
CASSRLDNEQFF
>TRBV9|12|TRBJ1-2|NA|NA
TGTGCCAGCAGCCAGATGTATGGTGGCTACACCTTC
CASSQMYGGYTF
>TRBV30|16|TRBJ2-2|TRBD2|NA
TGTGCCTGGAGCGGAGGACTAGCGGTAGAGGTCAGGGAGCTGTTTTTT
CAWSGGLAVEVRELFF
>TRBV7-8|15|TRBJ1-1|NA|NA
TGTGCCAGCAGCTTAGCGCTTAGGGGGAACACTGAAGCTTTCTTT
CASSLALRGNTEAFF
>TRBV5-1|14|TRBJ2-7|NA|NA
TGCGCCAGCAGCTTAGTACTAGGGACCTACGAGCAGTACTTC
CASSLVLGTYEQYF
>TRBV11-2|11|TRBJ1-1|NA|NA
TGTGCCAGCAGCTCTAGCACTGAAGCTTTCTTT
CASSSSTEAFF
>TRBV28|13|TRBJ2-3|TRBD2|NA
TGTGCCAGCAGTTTTTCGGGGGGAGATACGCAGTATTTT
CASSFSGGDTQYF
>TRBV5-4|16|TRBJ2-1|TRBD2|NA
TGTGCCAGCAGCTTGGGGACTAGCGGGAGTTCGAATGAGCAGTTCTTC
CASSLGTSGSSNEQFF
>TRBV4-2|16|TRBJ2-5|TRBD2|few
TGTGCCAGCAGCCAAGACGGCAGCGGGAGTTTGGAGACCCAGTACTTC
CASSQDGSGSLETQYF
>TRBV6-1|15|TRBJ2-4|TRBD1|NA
TGTGCCAGCAGGAGCAATACAGGGGGCAGAAACATTCAGTACTTC
CASRSNTGGRNIQYF
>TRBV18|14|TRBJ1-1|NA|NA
TGTGCCAGCTCACCCCCCGTGGGGCAGGGAGAAGCTTTCTTT
CASSPPVGQGEAFF
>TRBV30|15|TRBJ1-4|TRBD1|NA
TGTGCCTGGCGACAGGGGGCTGCAACTAATGAAAAACTGTTTTTT
CAWRQGAATNEKLFF
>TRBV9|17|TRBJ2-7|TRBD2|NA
TGTGCCAGCAGCGCGCACTCCGGGACTAGGATTGCCTACGAGCAGTACTTC
CASSAHSGTRIAYEQYF
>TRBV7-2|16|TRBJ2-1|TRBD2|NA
TGTGCCAGCAGCTCGCAGGGACTAGCGGTGGTCAATGAGCAGTTCTTC
CASSSQGLAVVNEQFF
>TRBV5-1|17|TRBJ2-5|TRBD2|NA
TGCGCCAGCGCCGTTCGGCCCCCAGCGGGACGGAAAGAGACCCAGTACTTC
CASAVRPPAGRKETQYF
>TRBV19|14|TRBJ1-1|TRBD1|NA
TGTGCCAGTAGGACGGACAGGACGAACACTGAAGCTTTCTTT
CASRTDRTNTEAFF
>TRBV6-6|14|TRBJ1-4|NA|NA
TGTGCCAGCAGGCCCGGGGGGGGTAATGAAAAACTGTTTTTT
CASRPGGGNEKLFF
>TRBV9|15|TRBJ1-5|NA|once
TGTGCCAGCAGCGTAGGTGGGCAGGGGTATCAGCCCCAGCATTTT
CASSVGGQGYQPQHF
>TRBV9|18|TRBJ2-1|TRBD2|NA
TGTGCCAGCAGGGCCCGACTAGCGGACGAGAGCTCCTACAATGAGCAGTTCTTC
CASRARLADESSYNEQFF
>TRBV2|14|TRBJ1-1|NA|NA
TGTGCCAGCAGCGTCCCCGGGGTATGGACTGAAGCTTTCTTT
CASSVPGVWTEAFF
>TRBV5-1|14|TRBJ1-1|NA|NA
TGCGCCAGCAGCTCAACAGGGCGGGTCACTGAAGCTTTCTTT
CASSSTGRVTEAFF
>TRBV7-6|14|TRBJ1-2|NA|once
TGTGCCAGCAGCTTGGGGACTGTCAACTATGGCTACACCTTC
CASSLGTVNYGYTF
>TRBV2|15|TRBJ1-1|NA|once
TGTGCCAGCAGTGAACTGGGCAGACTGAACACTGAAGCTTTCTTT
CASSELGRLNTEAFF
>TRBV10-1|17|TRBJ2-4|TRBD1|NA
TGCGCCAGCAGTGAGAGCGGACAGGGTCAAGCCAAAAACATTCAGTACTTC
CASSESGQGQAKNIQYF
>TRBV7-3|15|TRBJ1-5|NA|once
TGTGCCAGCAGCCTTATTGGGGGGGGCGATCAGCCCCAGCATTTT
CASSLIGGGDQPQHF